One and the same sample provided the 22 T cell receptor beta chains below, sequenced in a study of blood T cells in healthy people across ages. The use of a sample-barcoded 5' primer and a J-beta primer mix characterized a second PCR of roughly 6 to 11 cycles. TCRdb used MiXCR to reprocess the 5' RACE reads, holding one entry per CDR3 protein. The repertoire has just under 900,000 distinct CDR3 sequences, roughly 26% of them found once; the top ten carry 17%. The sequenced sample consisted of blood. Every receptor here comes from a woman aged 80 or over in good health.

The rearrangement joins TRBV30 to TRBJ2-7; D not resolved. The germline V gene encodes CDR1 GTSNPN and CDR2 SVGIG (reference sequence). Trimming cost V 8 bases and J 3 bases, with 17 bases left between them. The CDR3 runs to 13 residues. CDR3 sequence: CAVSVQLFYEQYF. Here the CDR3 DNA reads TGTGCCGTGTCGGTCCAGCTCTTCTACGAGCAGTACTTC.

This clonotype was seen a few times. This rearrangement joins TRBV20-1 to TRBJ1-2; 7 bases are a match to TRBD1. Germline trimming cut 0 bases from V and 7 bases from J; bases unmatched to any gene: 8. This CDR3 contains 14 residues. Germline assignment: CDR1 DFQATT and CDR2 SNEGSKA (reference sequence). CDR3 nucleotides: TGCAGTGCTAGAGAGACGGGCAGGGGGAGTGGCTACACCTTC. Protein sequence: CSARETGRGSGYTF.

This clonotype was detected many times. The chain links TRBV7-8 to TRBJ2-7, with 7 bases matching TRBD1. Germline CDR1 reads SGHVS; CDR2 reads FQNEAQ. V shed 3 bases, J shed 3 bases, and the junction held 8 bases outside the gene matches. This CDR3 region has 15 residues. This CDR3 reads CASSFRDSPNYEQYF. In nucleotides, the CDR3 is TGTGCCAGCAGCTTCAGGGACAGCCCTAACTACGAGCAGTACTTC.

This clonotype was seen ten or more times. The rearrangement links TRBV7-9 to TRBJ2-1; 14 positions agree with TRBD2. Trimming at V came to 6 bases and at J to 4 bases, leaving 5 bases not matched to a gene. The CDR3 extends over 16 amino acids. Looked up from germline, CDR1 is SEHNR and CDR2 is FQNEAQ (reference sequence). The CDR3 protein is CASSPRTSGGYNEQFF. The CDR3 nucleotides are TGTGCCAGCAGTCCAAGGACTAGCGGGGGGTACAATGAGCAGTTCTTC.

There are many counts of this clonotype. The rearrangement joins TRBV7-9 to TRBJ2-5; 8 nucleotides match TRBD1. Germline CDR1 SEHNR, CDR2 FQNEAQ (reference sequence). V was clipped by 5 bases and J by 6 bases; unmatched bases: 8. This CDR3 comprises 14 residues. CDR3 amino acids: CASSTRQGSKTQYF. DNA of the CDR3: TGTGCCAGCAGCACCCGACAGGGGTCGAAGACCCAGTACTTC.

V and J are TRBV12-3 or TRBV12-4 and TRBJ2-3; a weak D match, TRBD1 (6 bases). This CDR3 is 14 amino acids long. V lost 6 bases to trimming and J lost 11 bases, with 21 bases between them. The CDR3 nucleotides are TGTGCCAGCAGCCCGGGACACCTCACAGATGTGCAGTATTTT. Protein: CASSPGHLTDVQYF.

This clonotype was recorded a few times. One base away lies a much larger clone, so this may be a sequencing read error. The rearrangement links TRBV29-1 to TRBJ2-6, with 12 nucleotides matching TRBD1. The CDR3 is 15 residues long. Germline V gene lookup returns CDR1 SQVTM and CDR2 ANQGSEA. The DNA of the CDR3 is TGCAGCGCCGGGACAGGGGGCTCTGGGGCCAACGTCCGGACTTTC. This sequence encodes CSAGTGGSGANVRTF.

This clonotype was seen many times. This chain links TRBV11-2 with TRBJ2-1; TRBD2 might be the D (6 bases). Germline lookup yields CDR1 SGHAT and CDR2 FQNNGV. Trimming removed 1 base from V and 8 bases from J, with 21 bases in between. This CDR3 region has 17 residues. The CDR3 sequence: CASSLGWRGSLKDEQFF. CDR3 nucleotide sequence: TGTGCCAGCAGCTTAGGTTGGCGGGGCTCTCTTAAGGATGAGCAGTTCTTC.

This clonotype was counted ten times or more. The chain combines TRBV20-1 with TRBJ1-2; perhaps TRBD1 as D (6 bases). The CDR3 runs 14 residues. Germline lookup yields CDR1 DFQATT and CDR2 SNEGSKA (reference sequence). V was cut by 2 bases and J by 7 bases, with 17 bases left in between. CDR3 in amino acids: CSARNAGAAGGYTF. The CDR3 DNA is TGCAGTGCTAGAAACGCGGGGGCGGCTGGTGGCTACACCTTC.

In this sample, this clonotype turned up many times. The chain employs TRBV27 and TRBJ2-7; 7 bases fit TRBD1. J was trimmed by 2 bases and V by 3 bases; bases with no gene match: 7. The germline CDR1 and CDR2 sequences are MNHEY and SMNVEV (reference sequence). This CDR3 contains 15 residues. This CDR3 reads CASSLGRQGPYEQYF. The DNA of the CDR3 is TGTGCCAGCAGTTTGGGCCGACAGGGACCCTACGAGCAGTACTTC.

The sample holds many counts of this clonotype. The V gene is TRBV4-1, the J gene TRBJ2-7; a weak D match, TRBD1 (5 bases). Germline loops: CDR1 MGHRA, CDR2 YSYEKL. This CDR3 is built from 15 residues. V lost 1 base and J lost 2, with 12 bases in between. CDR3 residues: CASSQVSQATYEQYF. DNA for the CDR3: TGCGCCAGCAGCCAAGTCTCACAGGCTACCTACGAGCAGTACTTC.

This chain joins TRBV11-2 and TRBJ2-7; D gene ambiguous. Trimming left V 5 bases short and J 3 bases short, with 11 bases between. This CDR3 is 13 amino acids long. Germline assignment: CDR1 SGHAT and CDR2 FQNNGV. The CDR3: CASSRTDGYEQYF. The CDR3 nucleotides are TGTGCCAGCAGCCGGACGGACGGCTACGAGCAGTACTTC.

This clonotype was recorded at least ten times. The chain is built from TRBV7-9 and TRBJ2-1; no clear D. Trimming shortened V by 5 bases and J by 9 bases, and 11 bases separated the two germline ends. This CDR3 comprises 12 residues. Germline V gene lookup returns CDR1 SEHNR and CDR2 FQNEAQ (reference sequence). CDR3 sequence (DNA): TGTGCCAGCAGCCCTGCTTCAAGTGAGCAGTTCTTC. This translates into CASSPASSEQFF.

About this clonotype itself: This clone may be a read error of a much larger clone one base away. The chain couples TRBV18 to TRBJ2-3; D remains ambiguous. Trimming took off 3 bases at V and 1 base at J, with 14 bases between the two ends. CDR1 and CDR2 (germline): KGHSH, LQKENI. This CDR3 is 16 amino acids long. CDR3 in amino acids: CASSPTDVRCTDTQYF. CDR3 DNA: TGTGCCAGCTCACCCACGGACGTACGCTGCACAGATACGCAGTATTTT.

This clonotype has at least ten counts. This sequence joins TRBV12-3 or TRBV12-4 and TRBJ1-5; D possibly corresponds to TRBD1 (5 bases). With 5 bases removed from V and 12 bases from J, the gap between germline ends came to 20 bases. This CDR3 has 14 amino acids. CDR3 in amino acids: CASSDQGKGSIQHF. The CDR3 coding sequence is TGTGCCAGCAGTGACCAGGGAAAGGGTAGTATCCAGCATTTT.

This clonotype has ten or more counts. CDR3 residues: CASSSGQGAYNEQYF. The CDR3 DNA reads as TGTGCCAGCAGCTCTGGACAGGGGGCGTACAATGAGCAGTACTTC. The chain combines TRBV5-5 with TRBJ2-7, with TRBD1 matching 11 bases. The germline gives CDR1 SGHKS, CDR2 YYEKEE (reference sequence). CDR3 length: 15 amino acids. V lost 3 bases to trimming and J lost 7 bases; unmatched junction nucleotides: 9.

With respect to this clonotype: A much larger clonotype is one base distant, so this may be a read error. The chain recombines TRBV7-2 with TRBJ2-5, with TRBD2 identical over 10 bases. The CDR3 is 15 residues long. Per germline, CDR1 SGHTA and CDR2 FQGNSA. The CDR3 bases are TGTGCCAGCAGCTTAAACGGACTAGCGGAAGACACCCAGTACTTC. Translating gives CASSLNGLAEDTQYF.

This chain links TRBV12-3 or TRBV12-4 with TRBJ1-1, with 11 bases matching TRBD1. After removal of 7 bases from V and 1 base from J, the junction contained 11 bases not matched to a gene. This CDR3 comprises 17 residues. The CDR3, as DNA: TGTGCCAGCACCCTACCGGGACAGGGGGAAAAGAACACTGAAGCTTTCTTT. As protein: CASTLPGQGEKNTEAFF.

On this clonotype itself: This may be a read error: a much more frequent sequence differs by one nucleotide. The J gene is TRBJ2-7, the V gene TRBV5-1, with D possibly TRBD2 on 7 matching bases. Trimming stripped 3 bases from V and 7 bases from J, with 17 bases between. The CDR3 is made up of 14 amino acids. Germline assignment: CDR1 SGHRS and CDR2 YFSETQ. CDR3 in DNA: TGCGCCAGCAGCTGGGAGGGGGGCTCGAGGGAGCAGTACTTC. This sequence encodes CASSWEGGSREQYF.

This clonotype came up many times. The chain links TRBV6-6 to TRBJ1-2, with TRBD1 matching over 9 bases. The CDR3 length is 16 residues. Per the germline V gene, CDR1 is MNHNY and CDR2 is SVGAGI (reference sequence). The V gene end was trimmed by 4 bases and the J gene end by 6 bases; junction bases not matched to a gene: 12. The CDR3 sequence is CASSFFPGTGKDGYTF. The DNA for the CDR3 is TGTGCCAGCAGTTTTTTCCCCGGGACAGGGAAGGATGGCTACACCTTC.

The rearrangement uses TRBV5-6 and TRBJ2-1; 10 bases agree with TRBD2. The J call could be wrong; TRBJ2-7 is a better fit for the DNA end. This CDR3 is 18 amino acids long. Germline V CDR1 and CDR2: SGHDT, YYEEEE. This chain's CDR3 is CASSFASGGPTSYNEQYF. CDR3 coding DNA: TGTGCCAGCAGCTTTGCTAGCGGGGGACCGACCTCCTACAATGAGCAGTACTTC.

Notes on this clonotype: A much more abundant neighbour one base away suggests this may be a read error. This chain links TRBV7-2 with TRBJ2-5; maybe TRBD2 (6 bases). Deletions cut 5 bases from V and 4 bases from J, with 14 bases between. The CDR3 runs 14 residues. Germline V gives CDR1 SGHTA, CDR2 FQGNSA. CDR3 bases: TGTGCCAGCAGCCATGGACTAACCCGAGAGACCCAGTACTTC. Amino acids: CASSHGLTRETQYF.